This T cell receptor (beta chain) was profiled in a study of cytomegalovirus exposure and HLA in healthy donors. Study-wide points: In the 95 to 150 validation repertoires, a later analysis found that first-cohort TCR clusters tended to co-occur. Cytomegalovirus status was reportedly diagnosed by the classifier with high sensitivity and specificity. Associated with cytomegalovirus, according to the listing, were 150 to 200 TCR beta chains.

This CDR3 is 14 amino acids long. The germline gives CDR1 SGHRS, CDR2 YFSETQ. Germline trimming cut 5 bases from V and 5 bases from J; bases unmatched to any gene: 4. Regarding this clone: Antigen unknown.

The donors were part of the validation cohort, which consisted of under 150 subjects and was separate from the first cohort of 666 subjects. Generated by immunoSEQ multiplex PCR, the TCRdb table keeps only in-frame clones and is missing some. The table has tens of thousands of clones, just under 95% seen once. V is TRBV5-1 and J is TRBJ2-3, with 11 bases lining up with TRBD2. This clonotype was obtained from a woman younger than 35 in good health and CMV-seropositive. Input material: PBMCs. The CDR3 protein is CASRTSGIEDTQYF. As DNA, the CDR3 is TGCGCCAGCAGGACTAGCGGGATAGAAGATACGCAGTATTTT.